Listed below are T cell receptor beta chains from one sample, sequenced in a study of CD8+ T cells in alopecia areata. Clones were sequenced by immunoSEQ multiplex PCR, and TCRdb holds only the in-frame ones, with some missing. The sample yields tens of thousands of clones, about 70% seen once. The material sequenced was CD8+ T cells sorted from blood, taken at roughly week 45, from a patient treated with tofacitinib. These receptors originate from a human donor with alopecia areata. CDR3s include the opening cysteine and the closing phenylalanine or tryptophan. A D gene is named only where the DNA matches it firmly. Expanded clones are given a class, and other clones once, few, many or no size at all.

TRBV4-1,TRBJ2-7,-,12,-,CASSQVGYEQYF,TGCGCCAGCAGCCAAGTGGGGTACGAGCAGTACTTC
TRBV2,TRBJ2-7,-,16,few,CASRDTAKPMNYEQYF,TGTGCCAGCAGAGACACAGCAAAGCCAATGAATTACGAGCAGTACTTC
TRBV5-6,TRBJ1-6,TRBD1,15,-,CASSLGQGNNSPLHF,TGTGCCAGCAGCTTGGGACAGGGGAATAATTCACCCCTCCACTTT
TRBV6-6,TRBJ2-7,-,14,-,CASSYSMPGYEQYF,TGTGCCAGCAGTTACTCGATGCCGGGCTACGAGCAGTACTTC
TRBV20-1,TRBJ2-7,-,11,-,CSAPVGREQYF,TGCAGTGCCCCCGTAGGGAGAGAGCAGTACTTC
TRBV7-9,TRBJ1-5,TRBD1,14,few,CASSFGRGNQPQHF,TGTGCCAGCAGCTTTGGCAGGGGGAATCAGCCCCAGCATTTT
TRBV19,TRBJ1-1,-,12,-,CASNSGNTEAFF,TGTGCCAGTAACTCCGGGAACACTGAAGCTTTCTTT
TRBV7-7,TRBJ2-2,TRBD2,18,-,CASSNNPLAGGYTGELFF,TGTGCCAGCAGCAACAACCCATTAGCGGGGGGATACACCGGGGAGCTGTTTTTT
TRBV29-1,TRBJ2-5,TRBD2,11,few,CSVDRGEAQYF,TGCAGCGTTGATCGGGGGGAGGCCCAGTACTTC
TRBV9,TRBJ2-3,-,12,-,CASSVAGATQYF,TGTGCCAGCAGCGTAGCTGGAGCTACGCAGTATTTT
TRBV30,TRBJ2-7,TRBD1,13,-,CAWRGDRAYEQYF,TGTGCCTGGAGGGGCGACAGGGCTTACGAGCAGTACTTC
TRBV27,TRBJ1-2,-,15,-,CASSFRADLYYGYTF,TGTGCCAGCAGTTTTCGGGCAGACCTATACTATGGCTACACCTTC
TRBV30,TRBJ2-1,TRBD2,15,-,CAWSEGLAGGGEQFF,TGTGCCTGGAGTGAGGGACTAGCGGGGGGAGGTGAGCAGTTCTTC
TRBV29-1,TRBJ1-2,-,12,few,CSATMDSWGYTF,TGCAGCGCGACGATGGACAGTTGGGGCTACACCTTC
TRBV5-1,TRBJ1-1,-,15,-,CASSRRRISNTEAFF,TGCGCCAGCAGCCGACGAAGGATTTCGAACACTGAAGCTTTCTTT
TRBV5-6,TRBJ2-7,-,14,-,CASSQDYVGYEQYF,TGTGCCAGCAGCCAGGACTACGTAGGCTACGAGCAGTACTTC
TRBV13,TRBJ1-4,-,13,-,CASSLMGDEKLFF,TGTGCCAGCAGCTTGATGGGAGATGAAAAACTGTTTTTT
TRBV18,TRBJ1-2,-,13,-,CASSPSNNYGYTF,TGTGCCAGCTCACCATCAAATAACTATGGCTACACCTTC
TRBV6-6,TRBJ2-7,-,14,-,CASRKTSGLDEQYF,TGTGCCAGCAGGAAGACATCGGGGCTCGACGAGCAGTACTTC
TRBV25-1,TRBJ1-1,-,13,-,CASSDRGNTEAFF,TGTGCCAGCAGTGACCGAGGGAACACTGAAGCTTTCTTT
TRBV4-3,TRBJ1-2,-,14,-,CASSQGPGAYGYTF,TGCGCCAGCAGCCAAGGCCCGGGAGCCTATGGCTACACCTTC
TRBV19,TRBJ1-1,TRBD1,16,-,CASSPTGEYPGTEAFF,TGTGCCAGTAGCCCTACAGGGGAGTATCCGGGGACTGAAGCTTTCTTT
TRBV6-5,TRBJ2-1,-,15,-,CASSYSMGLRNEQFF,TGTGCCAGCAGTTACTCGATGGGTCTAAGGAATGAGCAGTTCTTC
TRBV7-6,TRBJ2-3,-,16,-,CASSLPVGKGTDTQYF,TGTGCCAGCAGCTTACCAGTAGGGAAGGGCACAGATACGCAGTATTTT
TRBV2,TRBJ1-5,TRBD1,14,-,CASSDGQGDQPQHF,TGTGCCAGCAGTGACGGACAGGGTGATCAGCCCCAGCATTTT
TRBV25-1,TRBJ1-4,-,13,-,CASSPNEDEKLFF,TGTGCCAGCAGTCCAAATGAGGATGAAAAACTGTTTTTT
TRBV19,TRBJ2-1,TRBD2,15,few,CASTPTSGGAYEQFF,TGTGCCAGTACCCCTACTAGCGGGGGAGCGTATGAGCAGTTCTTC
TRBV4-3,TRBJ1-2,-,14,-,CASSQDRGNYGYTF,TGCGCCAGCAGCCAAGACAGGGGAAATTATGGCTACACCTTC
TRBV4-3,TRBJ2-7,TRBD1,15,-,CASSQDTGQRYEQYF,TGCGCCAGCAGCCAAGATACGGGACAGAGATACGAGCAGTACTTC
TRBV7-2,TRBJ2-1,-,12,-,CASSPDGHEQFF,TGTGCCAGCAGCCCGGACGGTCATGAGCAGTTCTTC
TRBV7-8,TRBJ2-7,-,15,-,CASSLAGGESYEQYF,TGTGCCAGCAGCTTAGCAGGAGGGGAGAGCTACGAGCAGTACTTC
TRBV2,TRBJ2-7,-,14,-,CASSEGTFAEVQYF,TGTGCCAGCAGTGAAGGAACTTTTGCCGAGGTGCAGTACTTC
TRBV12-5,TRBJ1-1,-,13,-,CASGPAMNTEAFF,TGTGCTAGTGGCCCCGCAATGAACACTGAAGCTTTCTTT
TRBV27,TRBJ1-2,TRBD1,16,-,CASSSGQGAYNYGYTF,TGTGCCAGCAGTTCCGGACAGGGGGCATATAACTATGGCTACACCTTC
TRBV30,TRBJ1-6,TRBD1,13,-,CAWRTGGNSPLHF,TGTGCCTGGAGGACAGGGGGGAATTCACCCCTCCACTTT
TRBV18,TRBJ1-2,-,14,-,CASSPRRANYGYTF,TGTGCCAGCTCACCGCGTAGAGCTAACTATGGCTACACCTTC
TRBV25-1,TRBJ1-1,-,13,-,CASIQTGNTEAFF,TGTGCCAGCATACAGACTGGGAACACTGAAGCTTTCTTT
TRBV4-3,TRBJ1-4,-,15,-,CASSPTVGIDEKLFF,TGCGCCAGCAGCCCCACAGTAGGTATCGATGAAAAACTGTTTTTT
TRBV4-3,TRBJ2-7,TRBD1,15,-,CASSQGATGNYEQYF,TGCGCCAGCAGCCAAGGGGCGACAGGGAACTACGAGCAGTACTTC
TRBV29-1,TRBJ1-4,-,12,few,CSAGGANEKLFF,TGCAGCGCTGGGGGAGCTAATGAAAAACTGTTTTTT
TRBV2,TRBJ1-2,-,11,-,CASTTAMGYTF,TGTGCCAGCACCACTGCCATGGGCTACACCTTC
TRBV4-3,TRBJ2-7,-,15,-,CASSQDNTDTYEQYF,TGCGCCAGCAGCCAAGATAATACAGATACCTACGAGCAGTACTTC